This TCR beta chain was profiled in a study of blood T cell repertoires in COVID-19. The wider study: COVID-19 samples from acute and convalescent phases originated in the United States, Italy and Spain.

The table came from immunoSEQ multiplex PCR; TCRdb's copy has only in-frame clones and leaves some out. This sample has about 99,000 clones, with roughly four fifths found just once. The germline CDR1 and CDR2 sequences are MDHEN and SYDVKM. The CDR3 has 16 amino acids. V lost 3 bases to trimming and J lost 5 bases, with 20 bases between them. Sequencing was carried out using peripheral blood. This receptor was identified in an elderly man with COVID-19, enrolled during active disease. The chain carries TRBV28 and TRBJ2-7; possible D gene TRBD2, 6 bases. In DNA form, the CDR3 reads TGTGCCAGCAGTTTGACCGGGACTGCTAAGAGCCACGAGCAGTACTTC. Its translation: CASSLTGTAKSHEQYF.